The 19 T cell receptor beta chains listed next were all sequenced from one sample in a study of OX40 agonist ivuxolimab in advanced cancers. Sequencing was performed with immunoSEQ multiplex PCR; in TCRdb, only in-frame clones are kept and a portion is missing. The sample consists of some 57,000 clones, 92% of them appearing once. Material: CD4+ or CD8+ T cells sorted from blood, obtained in a trial of the OX40 agonist ivuxolimab. The receptors here all came from an adult with an advanced solid tumor such as melanoma, head and neck, liver or kidney cancer.

V gene TRBV27 combines with J gene TRBJ2-2; D remains ambiguous. V shed 3 bases and J shed 0 bases, with 5 bases lying between them. The CDR3 is 14 residues long. In germline, CDR1 is MNHEY, CDR2 SMNVEV (reference sequence). The CDR3 coding sequence is TGTGCCAGCAGTTTTTGGTCGAACACCGGGGAGCTGTTTTTT. Protein sequence: CASSFWSNTGELFF.

This chain connects TRBV6-5 to TRBJ2-1, with TRBD2 matching 7 bases. The germline gives CDR1 MNHEY, CDR2 SVGAGI. The V and J ends lost 2 bases and 7 bases, in that order; junction bases with no gene match: 8. The CDR3 spans 15 residues. The CDR3 DNA is TGTGCCAGCAGTTACAACGCGGGAGCTTTAAATGAGCAGTTCTTC. Translated, it gives CASSYNAGALNEQFF.

The chain couples TRBV28 to TRBJ2-3; D tentatively fits TRBD1 or TRBD2 (6 bases each). Trimming cost V 8 bases and J 4 bases, with 19 bases left between them. Germline V gene lookup returns CDR1 MDHEN and CDR2 SYDVKM. The CDR3 is 15 residues long. The CDR3 coding sequence is TGTGCCAGCTCACCGGGGGCAGGATGGGCAGATACGCAGTATTTT. It specifies CASSPGAGWADTQYF.

This clone was seen just once. This chain uses TRBV5-4 with TRBJ2-6; 9 bases fit TRBD1. The length of the CDR3 is 18 residues. CDR1 and CDR2 from the germline V gene are SGHNT and YYREEE (reference sequence). With V trimmed by 5 bases and J by 0 bases, 9 bases remained unmatched. CDR3 sequence reads: CASSSLQGAFSGANVLTF. In DNA form, the CDR3 reads TGTGCCAGCAGTTCATTACAGGGGGCGTTCTCTGGGGCCAACGTCCTGACTTTC.

The chain links TRBV2 to TRBJ1-6; D uncertain. CDR1 is SNHLY, CDR2 FYNNEI, per germline. The CDR3 contains 14 residues. Trimming took off 3 bases at V and 6 bases at J, with 9 bases between the two ends. The CDR3 spells CASSDFQANSPLHF. CDR3 in DNA: TGTGCCAGCAGTGATTTCCAGGCTAATTCACCCCTCCACTTT.

This rearrangement joins TRBV6-5 to TRBJ1-2; D unresolved. The CDR3 sequence is 13 residues long. Germline V gives CDR1 MNHEY, CDR2 SVGAGI. Trimming removed 5 bases at V and 9 bases at J, with 16 bases between. The DNA of the CDR3 is TGTGCCAGCAGTACGTTAGAGGACCTGCGCTACACCTTC. This gives the protein CASSTLEDLRYTF.

The chain links TRBV19 to TRBJ1-5; D ambiguous. This CDR3 has 15 amino acids. Germline values: CDR1 LNHDA, CDR2 SQIVND (reference sequence). V lost 3 bases to trimming and J lost 7 bases, with 16 bases between them. CDR3 amino acids: CASSILQEIGQPQHF. The CDR3 nucleotides read TGTGCCAGTAGTATTCTTCAAGAGATTGGGCAGCCCCAGCATTTT.

This rearrangement joins TRBV5-4 to TRBJ2-1; TRBD2 agrees at 8 bases. The CDR3 loop spans 13 amino acids. The junction had 4 bases not matched to a gene; V was cut back by 4 bases and J by 7 bases. Germline V gene data show CDR1 as SGHNT and CDR2 as YYREEE (reference sequence). CDR3 DNA sequence: TGTGCCAGCAGCCGACTAGCGAAAAATGAGCAGTTCTTC. It encodes CASSRLAKNEQFF.

The gene calls are TRBV15 and TRBJ1-5; no clear D. The CDR3 covers 15 residues. Germline CDR1 LNHNV, CDR2 YYDKDF (reference sequence). Between the trimmed V and J ends, which lost 0 bases and 6 bases, there was a span of 12 bases. CDR3 region: CATSREPGLGQPQHF. CDR3 DNA sequence: TGTGCCACCAGCAGAGAACCGGGGTTGGGTCAGCCCCAGCATTTT.

J is TRBJ2-7 and V is TRBV27, with 10 bases matching TRBD1. The CDR3 has 18 residues. CDR1 is MNHEY and CDR2 is SMNVEV in the germline V gene (reference sequence). Trimming cost V 3 bases and J 5 bases; bases outside gene matches: 16. Written as DNA, the CDR3 is TGTGCCAGCAGTTTTTACGGCGGTCTGGGACAGGGGAACCACGAGCAGTACTTC. Its translation is CASSFYGGLGQGNHEQYF.

This chain links TRBV9 with TRBJ2-1; D is perhaps TRBD1 (6 bases). The CDR3 totals 12 residues. Germline V gene lookup returns CDR1 SGDLS and CDR2 YYNGEE. The V gene lost 2 bases and the J gene lost 9 bases, with 9 bases spanning the gap. In DNA form, the CDR3 reads TGTGCCAGCAGCGTGGTCAGGGGTGAGCAGTTCTTC. Its protein product is CASSVVRGEQFF.

V is TRBV2 and J is TRBJ2-1; no definite D call. CDR1 SNHLY and CDR2 FYNNEI come from the germline V gene. V dropped 2 bases and J dropped 8 bases, with 13 bases sitting between them. The CDR3 sequence is 14 residues long. Written as DNA, the CDR3 is TGTGCCAGCAGTGAAAGTACGGCCTGGTATGAGCAGTTCTTC. It is translated as CASSESTAWYEQFF.

In this sample, this clone turned up a few times. The CDR3 protein is CASGRSSYNEQFF. CDR3 bases: TGTGCCAGCGGGAGGAGCTCCTACAATGAGCAGTTCTTC. The chain uses TRBV9 and TRBJ2-1; D may be TRBD2 (6 bases). Germline loops: CDR1 SGDLS, CDR2 YYNGEE. The CDR3 runs 13 residues. The V end lost 7 bases, the J end lost 0 bases, and 8 bases lay between the germline ends.

V is TRBV11-2 and J is TRBJ2-3; D may be TRBD1 or TRBD2 (7 bases each). The CDR3 loop spans 16 amino acids. Germline assignment: CDR1 SGHAT and CDR2 FQNNGV. Trimming stripped 7 bases from V and 2 bases from J, with 19 bases between. The DNA of the CDR3 is TGTGCCAGCATCAACCCAGGGGGGAGGGTCACAGATACGCAGTATTTT. This codes for CASINPGGRVTDTQYF.

The chain uses TRBV6-6 and TRBJ2-7, with 10 nucleotides matching TRBD1. Germline assignment: CDR1 MNHNY and CDR2 SVGAGI (reference sequence). V lost 6 bases, J lost 1 base, and 6 bases stayed unmatched. The CDR3 has 15 amino acids. The CDR3 DNA reads as TGTGCCAGCAGCTACCAGGGACAGGGGTCCTACGAGCAGTACGTC. It encodes CASSYQGQGSYEQYV.

In its sample, this clone was seen once. J is TRBJ1-4 and V is TRBV9, with a weak D call TRBD1 (5 bases). Germline V CDR1 and CDR2: SGDLS, YYNGEE. The CDR3 consists of 15 residues. Trimming stripped 3 bases from V and 0 bases from J, with 9 bases between. The CDR3 DNA sequence: TGTGCCAGCAGCGCCGGGGGTGCAACTAATGAAAAACTGTTTTTT. This codes for CASSAGGATNEKLFF. The variable domain in full, completed from reference TRBV9 and TRBJ1-4, reads DSGVTQTPKHLITATGQRVTLRCSPRSGDLSVYWYQQSLDQGLQFLIQYYNGEERAKGNILERFSAQQFPDLHSELNLSSLELGDSALYFCASSAGGATNEKLFFGSGTQLSVL.

The sample holds a few counts of this clone. CDR3 sequence: CASNPTFGMNTEAFF. The CDR3 bases are TGCGCCAGCAATCCCACGTTCGGGATGAACACTGAAGCTTTCTTT. V gene TRBV4-1 combines with J gene TRBJ1-1; D gene uncertain. The length of the CDR3 is 15 residues. Germline CDR1 and CDR2: MGHRA and YSYEKL. V shed 7 bases and J shed 0 bases, with 15 bases lying between them.

The J gene is TRBJ1-6, the V gene TRBV4-3; D perhaps matches TRBD1 (6 bases). The CDR3 length is 16 residues. Trimming took 1 base from V and 6 from J, leaving 13 bases between them. Germline V gene lookup returns CDR1 LGHNA and CDR2 YSLEER. Written as DNA, the CDR3 is TGCGCCAGCAGCCAAGGTACAGGGCTGACTAATTCACCCCTCCACTTT. Protein: CASSQGTGLTNSPLHF.

The chain joins TRBV6-6 to TRBJ1-5; D is perhaps TRBD1 (5 bases). Trimming stripped 6 bases from V and 0 bases from J, with 9 bases between. The V gene's germline CDR1 is MNHNY and CDR2 SVGAGI (reference sequence). The CDR3 totals 14 residues. Here the CDR3 DNA reads TGTGCCAGCAGCGGAGGGGTTAGCAATCAGCCCCAGCATTTT. The encoded protein is CASSGGVSNQPQHF.